What follows are 21 T cell receptor beta chains derived from one specimen sequenced in a study of blood T cells in healthy people across ages (dated by TCRdb to the mid-2010s). Library construction relied on 5' RACE. Instrument used: Illumina HiSeq 2500. A second PCR of roughly 7 to 11 cycles was performed with a sample-barcoded 5' primer and a J-beta primer mix. TCRdb redid the processing of the public reads, applying fastp at Q25 and MiXCR, and retained in-frame beta chains. CDR3 protein duplicates are merged, each entry listing the most common genes and DNA. The sample table contains some 1.5 million distinct CDR3 sequences; only one count was recorded for approximately 39% of them. 4% of the sample goes to the ten largest clones. Sequences were obtained from blood. These receptors came from a woman aged 18 to 35 in good health.

This chain links TRBV7-2 with TRBJ1-6; possibly TRBD1 for D (5 bases). V was cut by 3 bases and J by 3 bases, with 15 bases left in between. This CDR3 spans 17 amino acids. Germline V gives CDR1 SGHTA, CDR2 FQGNSA. In DNA, the CDR3 is TGTGCCAGCAGCTTTTCCAGGGCACGAGGCTATAATTCACCCCTCCACTTT. It translates to CASSFSRARGYNSPLHF.

This chain joins TRBV9 and TRBJ2-1, with 7 bases lining up with TRBD1. The J call may be mistaken, given a closer DNA end match to TRBJ2-7. The germline V gene has CDR1 SGDLS and CDR2 YYNGEE. CDR3 length: 15 amino acids. The CDR3 nucleotides read TGTGCCAGCAGCGTAGGGGGACAGCCTTACAATGAGCAGTACTTC. This codes for CASSVGGQPYNEQYF.

In this sample, this clonotype turned up a few times. This chain uses TRBV9 with TRBJ2-5; D possibly uses TRBD1 or TRBD2 (6 bases each). The length of the CDR3 is 16 residues. Germline V CDR1 and CDR2: SGDLS, YYNGEE. The V end was cut by 4 bases, the J end by 5 bases, with 21 bases between. This chain's CDR3 is CASSLSPLGGWETQYF. The CDR3 nucleotides read TGTGCCAGCAGCCTCTCCCCGCTCGGGGGCTGGGAGACCCAGTACTTC.

This clonotype was counted many times. This chain's CDR3 is CASSSSGGTDTQYF. The CDR3 DNA sequence: TGTGCCAGCAGCTCTAGCGGGGGCACAGATACGCAGTATTTT. This chain uses TRBV7-2 with TRBJ2-3; TRBD2 matches at 9 bases. CDR3 size: 14 residues. The germline V gene encodes CDR1 SGHTA and CDR2 FQGNSA. Trimming at V came to 4 bases and at J to 1 base, leaving 0 bases not matched to a gene. Full variable domain (missing parts from reference TRBV7-2 and TRBJ2-3): GAGVSQSPSNKVTEKGKDVELRCDPISGHTALYWYRQSLGQGLEFLIYFQGNSAPDKSGLPSDRFSAERTGGSVSTLTIQRTQQEDSAVYLCASSSSGGTDTQYFGPGTRLTVL.

The chain is built from TRBV12-3 or TRBV12-4 and TRBJ2-3, with a tentative D call TRBD1 (6 bases). The CDR3 covers 17 residues. V was trimmed by 5 bases and J by 3 bases, leaving 21 bases between them. The CDR3 protein is CASSPGTHFETTDTQYF. In nucleotides, the CDR3 is TGTGCCAGCAGTCCCGGGACACATTTCGAGACAACAGATACGCAGTATTTT.

This clonotype was observed at least ten times. The V gene is TRBV12-3 or TRBV12-4, the J gene TRBJ2-1; 7 nucleotides match TRBD1. The CDR3 loop spans 15 amino acids. V gave up 4 bases and J gave up 1 base; unmatched junction bases: 4. CDR3 region: CASSSTGESYNEQFF. The CDR3 bases are TGTGCCAGCAGTTCCACAGGGGAGTCCTACAATGAGCAGTTCTTC.

The chain carries TRBV3-1 and TRBJ1-1; TRBD1 aligns across 9 bases. With 4 bases clipped from V and 3 bases from J, the junction kept 15 bases outside the gene matches. Germline V gives CDR1 LGHDT, CDR2 YNNKEL (reference sequence). CDR3 size: 18 residues. CDR3 amino acids: CASSLQPGTGMRDTEAFF. CDR3 sequence (DNA): TGTGCCAGCAGCCTACAACCGGGGACAGGGATGCGGGACACTGAAGCTTTCTTT.

The CDR3 loop is CSARILAGAFEQYF. Written as DNA, the CDR3 is TGCAGTGCTAGAATCCTAGCGGGAGCGTTTGAGCAGTACTTC. This chain connects TRBV20-1 to TRBJ2-7, with 10 bases aligning to TRBD2. Trimming cost V 2 bases and J 7 bases; bases outside gene matches: 8. Germline-derived CDR1 and CDR2 are DFQATT and SNEGSKA (reference sequence). This CDR3 is built from 14 residues.

This chain uses TRBV12-3 or TRBV12-4 with TRBJ1-5, with D unclear. CDR3 size: 18 residues. V shed 0 bases and J shed 0 bases, with 15 bases lying between them. For the CDR3, the DNA is TGTGCCAGCAGTTTAGCAGGGCCCTTGCACCTTAGCAATCAGCCCCAGCATTTT. This encodes CASSLAGPLHLSNQPQHF.

J is TRBJ2-1 and V is TRBV9; possible D gene TRBD2, 5 bases. With 2 bases removed from V and 0 bases from J, the gap between germline ends came to 12 bases. From germline, CDR1 is SGDLS and CDR2 YYNGEE. The CDR3 is 16 residues long. Written as DNA, the CDR3 is TGTGCCAGCAGCGTTTTGAGCGGAAGCTCCTACAATGAGCAGTTCTTC. It translates to CASSVLSGSSYNEQFF.

The CDR3, as DNA: TGTGCCAGCAGCGTAGCCTCGACAGGGTTGAATGAGCAGTTCTTC. It encodes CASSVASTGLNEQFF. This chain uses TRBV9 with TRBJ2-1; TRBD1 matches at 7 bases. Losses at the gene ends were 0 bases for V and 7 bases for J; bases not matched to a gene: 7. Per the germline V gene, CDR1 is SGDLS and CDR2 is YYNGEE. The length of the CDR3 is 15 residues.

This clonotype showed up just once. The J gene is TRBJ2-7, the V gene TRBV3-1, with a tentative D call TRBD2 (5 bases). CDR1 and CDR2 (germline): LGHDT, YNNKEL (reference sequence). The CDR3 length is 15 residues. The V end lost 4 bases, the J end lost 0 bases, and 13 bases lay between the germline ends. As DNA, the CDR3 is TGTGCCAGCAGCCTAAGGAGGAGAGACTCCTACGAGCAGTACTTC. Its translation is CASSLRRRDSYEQYF.

CDR3 loop: CASSLVGQPDEQYF. Written as DNA, the CDR3 is TGTGCCAGCAGCTTAGTCGGACAGCCAGACGAGCAGTACTTC. The genes are TRBV7-2 and TRBJ2-7; tentative D call: TRBD1 (6 bases). The V and J ends lost 1 base and 5 bases respectively, with 12 bases between them. Looked up from germline, CDR1 is SGHTA and CDR2 is FQGNSA. CDR3 size: 14 residues.

On this clonotype: The junction and the germline gene differ at one end; a read error may be behind it. V gene TRBV6-2 or TRBV6-3 combines with J gene TRBJ1-6; D gene unclear. The CDR3 contains 14 residues. Per germline, CDR1 MNHEY and CDR2 SVGEGT. CDR3 in amino acids: CVSSYGTNNSPLHF. DNA for the CDR3: TGTGTCAGCAGTTACGGTACGAATAATTCACCCCTCCACTTT.

On this clonotype: A read error may account for a junction end that differs from germline. The chain couples TRBV20-1 to TRBJ2-3; D perhaps matches TRBD1 (5 bases). CDR3 size: 13 residues. The germline CDR1 and CDR2 sequences are DFQATT and SNEGSKA (reference sequence). CDR3 nucleotides: TGTAGTGCGCTTGTCAGGGTAACAGATACGCAGTATTTT. It translates to CSALVRVTDTQYF.

J is TRBJ2-5 and V is TRBV3-1, with TRBD2 matching 12 bases. The CDR3 is 19 residues long. Per germline, CDR1 LGHDT and CDR2 YNNKEL (reference sequence). Unmatched junction bases numbered 9, after V lost 0 bases and J lost 1 base. In DNA form, the CDR3 reads TGTGCCAGCAGCCAAGATCCCACTAGCGGGGGGACCTCCCAAGAGACCCAGTACTTC. Amino acids: CASSQDPTSGGTSQETQYF.

This clonotype has only a few counts. The CDR3 DNA reads as TGTGCCAGCAGTCTCGGGACAGACCAAGTGAACACTGAAGCTTTCTTT. This gives the protein CASSLGTDQVNTEAFF. The rearrangement joins TRBV12-3 or TRBV12-4 to TRBJ1-1; 7 bases are a match to TRBD1. The CDR3 is 16 residues long. Losses at the gene ends were 5 bases for V and 0 bases for J; bases not matched to a gene: 9.

This clonotype came up a few times. CDR3 protein: CASSRTGTDTGELFF. In DNA, the CDR3 is TGTGCCAGCAGCCGGACAGGGACGGACACCGGGGAGCTGTTTTTT. The chain employs TRBV7-2 and TRBJ2-2, with TRBD1 identical over 8 bases. The trim removed 5 bases at V and 3 bases at J, leaving 5 bases unmatched. This CDR3 has 15 amino acids. Germline V gives CDR1 SGHTA, CDR2 FQGNSA.

The chain is built from TRBV20-1 and TRBJ2-4; TRBD2 aligns across 8 bases. The J call may be mistaken, given a closer DNA end match to TRBJ2-5. The CDR3 runs 16 residues. The germline V gene encodes CDR1 DFQATT and CDR2 SNEGSKA (reference sequence). The CDR3 DNA follows: TGCAGTGCTAGAGATCGCCCGGGACTAGGTCAAGAGACCCAGTACTTC. Amino acids: CSARDRPGLGQETQYF.

About this clonotype: Mismatch with germline at one junction end may stem from a read error. J is TRBJ2-7 and V is TRBV5-1; no definite D call. Germline CDR1 SGHRS, CDR2 YFSETQ. This CDR3 is built from 13 residues. The CDR3 sequence is CAGSLEVHYEQYF. CDR3 coding DNA: TGCGCCGGCAGCTTGGAAGTCCACTACGAGCAGTACTTC. Combining the CDR3 with reference TRBV5-1 and TRBJ2-7 gives the whole variable domain KAGVTQTPRYLIKTRGQQVTLSCSPISGHRSVSWYQQTPGQGLQFLFEYFSETQRNKGNFPGRFSGRQFSNSRSEMNVSTLELGDSALYLCAGSLEVHYEQYFGPGTRLTVT.

This clonotype showed up just once. The genes are TRBV9 and TRBJ1-2; possible D gene TRBD1, 5 bases. V was cut by 3 bases and J by 8 bases, with 23 bases left in between. This CDR3 is built from 16 residues. The germline gives CDR1 SGDLS, CDR2 YYNGEE. The CDR3 sequence: CASSALLPGTLRGYTF. The CDR3 DNA reads TGTGCCAGCAGCGCCTTACTACCCGGGACCCTGCGGGGCTACACCTTC.